The clone carrying this T cell receptor (beta chain) was counted at least ten times. The data were obtained in a study of response to subunit inactivated influenza vaccine. TCRdb fed the RT-PCR reads into MiXCR, producing one record per CDR3 protein. The table records about 650,000 distinct CDR3 sequences, 12% to 15% of them present only once. Sequenced here: PBMCs from blood, sampled approximately 15 days before vaccination. This clonotype originated in a man between 50 and 59 years old who received an inactivated influenza vaccine.

CDR3 residues: CASSQDRLQAFF. DNA for the CDR3: TGTGCCAGCAGCCAAGATCGTCTACAAGCTTTCTTT. This rearrangement joins TRBV3-1 to TRBJ1-1; D call uncertain. The germline gives CDR1 LGHDT, CDR2 YNNKEL (reference sequence). This CDR3 region has 12 residues. The V and J ends lost 0 bases and 9 bases respectively, with 8 bases between them.